The clone carrying this T cell receptor beta chain appeared many times. Its specificity is not known. The TCRbeta library was prepared with unique molecular identifiers. Via MiXCR, TCRdb re-called the PCR reads, giving one row per CDR3 protein. The sample shows approximately 490,000 distinct CDR3 sequences, approximately 10% of them seen only once. The sample is drawn from a study of T-cell reconstitution after alpha-beta-depleted transplantation in children. Trimming shortened V by 2 bases and J by 3 bases, and 13 bases separated the two germline ends. Germline assignment: CDR1 SEHNR and CDR2 FQNEAQ (reference sequence). The CDR3 is made up of 15 amino acids. Study findings and constraints: Recipient T cells and thymic progenitors that survived gave rise to the high TCRbeta diversity observed at day 60 in some patients. From newly produced T cells came most of the T-cell counts and diversity one year after transplant. At around two months after transplant, the alpha-beta T cells were reportedly derived from several hundred expanded clones that came from non-depleted graft cells.

The sequence was collected from a child aged 2 to 10 with inherited bone marrow failure, due to receive a stem cell transplant. The V call is TRBV7-9, the J call TRBJ1-1, with D perhaps TRBD1 (5 bases). The sequencing used PBMCs, collected before TCRalphabeta/CD19-depleted stem cell transplant. For the CDR3, the DNA is TGTGCCAGCAGCTTACTGGGGGGGGAGTACACTGAAGCTTTCTTT. This codes for CASSLLGGEYTEAFF.